This TCR beta chain was identified in a study of spatial heterogeneity in lung cancer. Overall study context: Alpha-chain detections were consistently fewer than beta-chain detections among the sequences. Findings and limits, study-wide: Blood showed ubiquitous tumor TCRs more often at resection than at routine follow-up.

Trimming took 4 bases from V and 6 from J, leaving 13 bases between them. This CDR3 has 13 amino acids. Germline lookup yields CDR1 SGHNT and CDR2 YYREEE (reference sequence). This clonotype was seen repeatedly, ten times or more. The antigen remains undetermined. Time point: sample taken at primary tumor resection. TCRdb re-called the 5' RACE reads through MiXCR, storing one row per CDR3 protein. The profile covers 9,500 to 14,000 distinct CDR3 sequences, with 3.7% appearing a single time and 52% taken by the ten largest. The receptor's source is a female donor with early-stage non-small cell lung cancer. This material consisted of PBMCs, taken at surgery. The rearrangement uses TRBV5-4 and TRBJ2-5, with D perhaps TRBD1 or TRBD2 (5 bases each). The CDR3 nucleotides are TGTGCCAGCAGCGCGAATAGGGACCAGACCCAGTACTTC. This codes for CASSANRDQTQYF. Full variable domain (rest looked up from reference TRBV5-4 and TRBJ2-5): ETGVTQSPTHLIKTRGQQVTLRCSSQSGHNTVSWYQQALGQGPQFIFQYYREEENGRGNFPPRFSGLQFPNYSSELNVNALELDDSALYLCASSANRDQTQYFGPGTRLLVL.